This is a list of T cell receptor beta chains from one sample in a study of cytomegalovirus exposure and HLA in healthy donors. Sequencing was performed with immunoSEQ multiplex PCR; in TCRdb, only in-frame clones are kept and a portion is missing. The data hold under 100,000 clones, with roughly 61% observed a single time. The material sequenced was PBMCs. These receptors came from a woman aged 40 to 55 in good health and CMV-seropositive. The CDR3 runs from the conserved cysteine through the conserved F or W. The order of the fields is clone size, CDR3 length, D gene, V gene, J gene, CDR3 protein, CDR3 DNA. D genes are given only for firm matches. Some rows mark clone size as missing; the rest say once, few, many or name a class of expanded clone.

>-|14|-|TRBV21-1|TRBJ1-2
CASSKDTGDHGYTF
TGTGCCAGCAGCAAAGATACAGGGGATCATGGCTACACCTTC
>once|16|TRBD2|TRBV6-5|TRBJ2-3
CASSSGEAGNTDTQYF
TGTGCCAGCAGTTCCGGGGAAGCGGGGAACACAGATACGCAGTATTTT
>-|13|-|TRBV2|TRBJ2-2
CASSLDFTGELFF
TGTGCCAGCAGTTTGGACTTCACCGGGGAGCTGTTTTTT
>-|13|TRBD2|TRBV10-2|TRBJ2-7
CASNPAGASEQYF
TGCGCCAGCAATCCAGCGGGAGCAAGCGAGCAGTACTTC
>-|14|TRBD1|TRBV6-6|TRBJ2-3
CASRVRGLVDTQYF
TGTGCCAGCAGAGTCAGGGGGCTTGTAGATACGCAGTATTTT
>-|17|-|TRBV15|TRBJ1-5
CATSSFVSGASNQPQHF
TGTGCCACCAGCAGCTTCGTTTCAGGGGCAAGCAATCAGCCCCAGCATTTT
>-|15|-|TRBV27|TRBJ1-5
CASSLGDSSNQPQHF
TGTGCCAGCAGTCTTGGTGACAGTAGCAATCAGCCCCAGCATTTT
>-|14|TRBD1|TRBV6-5|TRBJ1-3
CASSSTGAGNTIYF
TGTGCCAGCAGTTCGACAGGGGCTGGAAACACCATATATTTT
>-|13|TRBD1|TRBV10-3|TRBJ1-1
CANRQGVNTEAFF
TGTGCCAACCGACAGGGGGTGAACACTGAAGCTTTCTTT
>few|13|-|TRBV10-3|TRBJ2-7
CAIKASRDHEQYF
TGTGCCATCAAGGCCTCGCGGGACCACGAGCAGTACTTC
>few|17|TRBD2|TRBV7-2|TRBJ2-7
CASSGEGTSGSWYEQYF
TGTGCCAGCAGCGGCGAGGGGACTAGCGGGAGTTGGTACGAGCAGTACTTC
>-|16|TRBD1|TRBV5-1|TRBJ2-5
CASSLVGQGYQETQYF
TGCGCCAGCAGCTTGGTGGGACAGGGGTACCAAGAGACCCAGTACTTC
>-|16|TRBD2|TRBV10-2|TRBJ2-2
CASRRGAGVNTGELFF
TGCGCCAGCAGGAGAGGGGCGGGGGTGAACACCGGGGAGCTGTTTTTT
>-|15|TRBD1|TRBV6-5|TRBJ2-3
CASSLQGSRTDTQYF
TGTGCCAGCAGTTTACAGGGGTCCCGCACAGATACGCAGTATTTT
>-|13|-|TRBV27|TRBJ1-1
CASSFVRGTEAFF
TGTGCCAGCAGTTTTGTCCGCGGGACTGAAGCTTTCTTT
>-|13|TRBD2|TRBV4-2|TRBJ2-3
CASRGLAGDTQYF
TGTGCCAGCAGAGGACTAGCGGGAGATACGCAGTATTTT
>few|16|-|TRBV18|TRBJ2-5
CASSLYRDPTQETQYF
TGTGCCAGCTCACTCTACAGGGACCCCACCCAAGAGACCCAGTACTTC
>-|13|-|TRBV10-3|TRBJ2-5
CAIRAGSQETQYF
TGTGCCATCAGGGCAGGGTCCCAAGAGACCCAGTACTTC